This T cell receptor (beta chain) was documented in a study of naive and memory T cell subsets (dated by TCRdb to 2016 to 2017). Study-wide context: Sorted naive and memory T cell subsets from peripheral blood were analyzed in the study using a UMI-based, open-source pipeline for TCR alpha and beta sequencing. IgG serology results and the functional CMV T cell responses were in complete agreement. RNA was DNase-treated and reverse transcribed with TCR constant-region primers, mostly using SuperScript III. The research as a whole found: RNA-based TCR counts may be influenced by expression changes linked to T cell activation and differentiation. In both CD4 and CD8 cells, a rise in Gini index and a fall in Shannon and inverse Simpson diversity were observed from naive through CM, EM and EMRA. Following error correction, more than 95% of naive TCR sequences occurred only once, which made naive abundance distributions much steeper than those of memory subsets. TCR abundance followed a power law whose exponent differed between naive and memory subsets but was consistent across the three individuals. The repertoire findings for the naive and memory subsets could not be validated, as no ground truth was available. Each clonotype was defined as a single alpha or beta chain sequence rather than as a paired alpha/beta receptor. A few larger clonotypes were present in naive repertoires, especially CD8 naive repertoires, and these clonotypes were possibly memory cells re-expressing CD45RA.

Separate amplification of TCR alpha and beta chain libraries was performed from the second PCR step onward. The CMV status of each donor was determined by measuring IFNgamma production from CD4+ T cells after fresh PBMCs had been stimulated overnight with CMV viral lysate. Using Miltenyi beads, CD4 T cells were first positively selected, and CD8 T cells were then positively selected from the CD4-negative fraction. Cells stained for CD3, CD4, CD8, CD45RA, CD27 and a live/dead dye were sorted on a BD Aria II into four subsets by CD45RA and CD27. Blood came from a few healthy volunteers, each fractionated into CD4 and CD8 T cells and then into four differentiation subsets. Approximately 0.11 L of peripheral blood was drawn per donor, and PBMC were isolated by Ficoll-Paque PLUS density-gradient centrifugation. Sorted cells were lysed in RLT buffer, after which RNA was extracted using a Qiagen RNeasy kit and stored at -80 degrees C.

In the germline V gene, CDR1 corresponds to MNHEY and CDR2 to SVGEGT. V is clipped by 2 bases and J by 9 bases, and the sequence between their germline boundaries is 14 bases long. The CDR3 measures 14 amino acids from cysteine to phenylalanine. The CDR3 DNA has 42 bases and is translated from base 1. About this clonotype itself: It lacks a known antigen. Within one base of it there is no much larger clone, and no base qualities were kept.

The library was obtained by UMI-ligation and nested PCR. An equimolar mix of two oligonucleotides covering both TRBC1 and TRBC2 was used as the beta constant-region primer. The ligated cDNA went through four rounds of PCR with nested alpha and beta constant-region primers together with the SP2 primer. A single-stranded oligonucleotide bearing the SP2 primer plus a 12-nucleotide UMI was ligated onto the 3' end of the cDNA by T4 RNA ligase 1. Incubation of the ligation reaction was carried out at 16 degrees C for roughly 20-25 hours. To avoid over-amplification, PCR2 was usually performed as a SYBR Green qPCR and halted once a predetermined threshold was reached. Apart from the first purification, every purification step used Agencourt AMPure XP magnetic beads. Libraries were quantified by Qubit and checked on a TapeStation, where a main peak was expected near 650 bp. Sequencing of the pooled libraries was done on an Illumina MiSeq using v2 2x251 paired-end kits, which typically yielded about 1-2.3 million reads per sample. Libraries were pooled at around 4 nM per sample, and about 4.5-7.5% PhiX was added to improve cluster recognition. In the source study's methods: FASTQ reads processed by Demultiplexor were assigned V and J genes by Decombinator through tag matching that tolerated a single base-pair mismatch. UMIs were used by Collapsinator to correct both sequencing errors and frequency errors arising from PCR heterogeneity. TCRs were translated and CDR3s were extracted from the conserved cysteine to the FGXG phenylalanine by CDR3Translator, with non-productive sequences being flagged. Gini, Shannon entropy and inverse Simpson indices were computed after subsampling the repertoires to the same number of UMI-defined TCRs. Clonotype abundance distributions were fitted to a power law by maximum likelihood within the linear range. When run on a single naive CD8 sample, MIGEC and the pipeline yielded similar UMI counts, similar unique TCR numbers and similar clonal distributions. In one analysis, naive TCRs also found in any memory subset of the same donor were removed from the naive repertoire. Repertoires were searched for about 7,000 CMV-associated CDR3 sequences compiled from VDJdb and a published dataset. The public reads were run again by TCRdb, first through fastp at Q25 and then through MiXCR, and only productive beta chains were kept. Every distinct CDR3 protein forms one entry, paired with its most common genes and DNA. These V and J calls are TCRdb output, not the study's own analysis. The sample data list fewer than 150,000 distinct CDR3 sequences, and more than 15% of these were observed just once. About 0.63% of the sample lies in the top ten.

The sequence derives from a human donor in good health. Sequencing input: naive CD8+ T cells from blood. The sample's cell subset or site, from its label and the paper: naive T cells, CD45RA high CD27+. Rearrangement joined TRBV6-2 or TRBV6-3 to TRBJ2-1, with the D gene not clear enough to name. The CDR3 region: CASSYRVHRPEQFF. The nucleotide sequence reads TGTGCCAGCAGTTACCGGGTCCACCGTCCTGAGCAGTTCTTC.